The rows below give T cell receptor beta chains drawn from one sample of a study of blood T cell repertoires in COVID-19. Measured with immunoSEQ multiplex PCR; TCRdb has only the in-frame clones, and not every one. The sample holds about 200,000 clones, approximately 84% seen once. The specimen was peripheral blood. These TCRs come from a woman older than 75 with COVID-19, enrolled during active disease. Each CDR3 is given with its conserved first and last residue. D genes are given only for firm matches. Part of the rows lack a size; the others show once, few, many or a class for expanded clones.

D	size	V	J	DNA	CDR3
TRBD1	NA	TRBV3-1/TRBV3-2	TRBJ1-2	TGTGCCAGCAGCCAAGCACAGGGGATCTATGGCTACACCTTC	CASSQAQGIYGYTF
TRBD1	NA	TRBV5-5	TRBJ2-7	TGTGCCAGCAGCTTAAGGGACAGAATATACGAGCAGTACTTC	CASSLRDRIYEQYF
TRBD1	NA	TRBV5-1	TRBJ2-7	TGCGCCAGCAGCTGGGGACAGGGGGCCACCTACGAGCAGTACTTC	CASSWGQGATYEQYF
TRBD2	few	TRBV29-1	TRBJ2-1	TGCAGCGCCTCCACTAGCGGGAGGGGGAGCTCCTACAATGAGCAGTTCTTC	CSASTSGRGSSYNEQFF
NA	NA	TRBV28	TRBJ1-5	TGTGCCAGCTCTGATTCGACAACCATCTATAGCAATCAGCCCCAGCATTTT	CASSDSTTIYSNQPQHF
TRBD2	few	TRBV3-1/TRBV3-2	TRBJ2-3	TGTGCCAGCAGCCGGATCGGGACTAGCGGGGTTGCAGATACGCAGTATTTT	CASSRIGTSGVADTQYF
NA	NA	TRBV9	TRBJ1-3	TGTGCCAGCACCGTCGGGGGTTCCGGAAACACCATATATTTT	CASTVGGSGNTIYF
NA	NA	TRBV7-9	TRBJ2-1	TGTGCCAGCAGCTTATCGAGCTCCTACAATGAGCAGTTCTTC	CASSLSSSYNEQFF
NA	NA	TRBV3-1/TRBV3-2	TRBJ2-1	TGTGCCAGCAGCCAAGATTCCCACAGAGAGCAGTTCTTC	CASSQDSHREQFF
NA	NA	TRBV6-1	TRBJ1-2	TGTGCCAGCAGTGAATTGGCAGGGTATGGCTACACCTTC	CASSELAGYGYTF
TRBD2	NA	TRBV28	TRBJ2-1	TGTGCCAGCAGGGGACTAGCGCTCAATGAGCAGTTCTTC	CASRGLALNEQFF